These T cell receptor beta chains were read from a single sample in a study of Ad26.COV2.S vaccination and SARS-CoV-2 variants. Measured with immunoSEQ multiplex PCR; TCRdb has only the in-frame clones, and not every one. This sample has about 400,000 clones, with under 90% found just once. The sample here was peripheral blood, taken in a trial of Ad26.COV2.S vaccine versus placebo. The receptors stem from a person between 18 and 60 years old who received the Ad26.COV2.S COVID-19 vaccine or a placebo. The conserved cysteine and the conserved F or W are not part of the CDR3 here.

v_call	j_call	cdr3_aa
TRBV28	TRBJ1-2	ASSFPYPTGAFYGYT
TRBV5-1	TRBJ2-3	ASKSRSTDTQY
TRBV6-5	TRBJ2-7	ASSPYRGSYEQY
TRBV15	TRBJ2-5	ATSKTTSGGQETQY
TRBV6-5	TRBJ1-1	ASSYSGVSEAF
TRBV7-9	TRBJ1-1	ASSLGVRGKAF
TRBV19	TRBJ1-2	ASSSQRYGYT
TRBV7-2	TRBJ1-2	ASSLAPGGTALGYT
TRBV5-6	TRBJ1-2	ASSLVGTGGYYGYT
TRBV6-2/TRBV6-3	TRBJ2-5	ASSLAGRKQETQY
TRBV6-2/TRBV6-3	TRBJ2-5	ASSASGQETQY
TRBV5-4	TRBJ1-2	ASSPHPGSNYGYT
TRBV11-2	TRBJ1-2	ASSSTPGGLQYGYT
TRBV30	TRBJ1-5	AWSPSDRTNQPQH
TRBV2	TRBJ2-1	ASAPDRSSYNEQF
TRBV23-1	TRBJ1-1	ASSAKLENTEAF
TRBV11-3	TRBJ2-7	ASSLGGYSYEQY
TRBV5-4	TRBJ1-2	ASSLTGRNYGYT
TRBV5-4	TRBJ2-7	ASSLVGLAGLHEQY
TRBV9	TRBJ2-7	ASSTTSGATYEQY
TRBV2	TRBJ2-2	ASRLAGLTGELF
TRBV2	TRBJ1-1	ASSRGPSYTEAF
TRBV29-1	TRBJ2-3	SVEGERTDTQY
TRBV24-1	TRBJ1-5	ATTSGTGNQPQH
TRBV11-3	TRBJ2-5	ASLLGWLIQETQY
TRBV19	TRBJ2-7	ASSIALQGLYEQY
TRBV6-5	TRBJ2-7	ANSYPEGASYEQY
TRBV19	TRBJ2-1	ASSMGQSPNNEQF
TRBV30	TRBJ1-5	AWSQRGARQPQH
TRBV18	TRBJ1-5	ASSGIQSTALQPQH
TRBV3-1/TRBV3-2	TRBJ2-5	ASSQWVGGQGRETQY
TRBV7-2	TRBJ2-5	ASSAARQETQY
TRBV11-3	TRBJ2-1	ASSFDVSSYNEQF
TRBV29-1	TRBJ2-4	SAQTGTSVDIQY
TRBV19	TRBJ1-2	ASISHRVNGYT
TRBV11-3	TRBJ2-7	ASSRRRTSYEQY
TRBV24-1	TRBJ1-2	ATSDLQGGGYT
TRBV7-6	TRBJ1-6	ASSLNSRGRYNSPLH
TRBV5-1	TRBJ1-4	ASSLQGPNEKLF
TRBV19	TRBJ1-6	ASSPWGPGDPLH
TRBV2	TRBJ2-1	TGRTSGYNEQF
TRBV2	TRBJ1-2	ASSESYGYT
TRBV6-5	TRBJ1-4	ASSSLPGGVDEKLF
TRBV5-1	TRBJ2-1	ASSVGTGPYNEQF
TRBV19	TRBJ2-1	ASSTSLGRTYNEQF
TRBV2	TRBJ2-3	ASMESGEGNTQY
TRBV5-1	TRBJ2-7	ASSLASGSYEQY
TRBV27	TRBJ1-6	ASSPLGSYNSPLH
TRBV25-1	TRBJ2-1	ASNGWPGTSGGDEQF
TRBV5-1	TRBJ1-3	ASSSPSSGARNTIY
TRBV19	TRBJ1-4	ASSSDRAPNEKLF
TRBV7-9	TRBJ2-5	ASSLAPGETQY
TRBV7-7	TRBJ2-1	ASSSGTSGGAGNEQF
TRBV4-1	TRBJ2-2	ASSQGLLPNTGELF
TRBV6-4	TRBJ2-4	ASSRYTRGAAKNIQY
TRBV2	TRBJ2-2	ASSDHTGELF
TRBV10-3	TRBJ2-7	AISESERPYEQY
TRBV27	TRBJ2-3	ASSLVSTSGSRPDTQY